Listed here are 22 T cell receptor beta chains from one sample, sequenced in a study of T cell repertoires in cytomegalovirus infection (dated by TCRdb to between 2019 and 2020). Sequencing instrument: Illumina HiSeq 1500. The public reads were reprocessed in TCRdb via fastp at Q25 and MiXCR, keeping in-frame beta chains. Rows are unified per CDR3 protein, each entry keeping the most common DNA and genes. In this sample the table shows about 920,000 distinct CDR3 sequences, around 32% of which occur a single time. 11% to 15% of the sample lies in the top ten. The antigens of these receptors remain unknown. The sample's treatment or condition label is to be understood as: in vitro stimulation with specific CMV peptide epitopes to enrich CMV-specific T cells. This specimen was cultured CD8+ T cells from PBMCs, taken from culture after CMV antigen stimulation. All receptors come from a human donor in good health (CMV status not recorded). Some clones in this sample may be carry-over from other donors' samples.

This clonotype was seen a few times. This chain uses TRBV12-3 or TRBV12-4 with TRBJ1-2; D remains ambiguous. V was pared by 7 bases and J by 1 base, with 10 bases between. The CDR3 contains 13 residues. CDR3 residues: CASTSTDNYGYTF. CDR3 DNA sequence: TGTGCCAGCACCTCCACTGATAACTATGGCTACACCTTC.

The chain couples TRBV4-2 to TRBJ2-2; D perhaps matches TRBD1 (5 bases). This CDR3 spans 15 amino acids. Germline assignment: CDR1 LGHNA and CDR2 YNFKEQ. V shed 2 bases and J shed 1 base, with 8 bases lying between them. The CDR3 region has the DNA TGTGCCAGCAGCCAAACTACAGGGAACACCGGGGAGCTGTTTTTT. Residues: CASSQTTGNTGELFF.

This clonotype was counted only a few times. This chain joins TRBV4-3 and TRBJ2-1, with D tentatively TRBD2 (5 bases). Germline CDR1 is LGHNA and CDR2 is YSLEER. This CDR3 has 15 amino acids. V lost 0 bases and J 6 bases, leaving 12 bases between the germline ends. The CDR3 here is CASSQDWLAPNEQFF. DNA of the CDR3: TGCGCCAGCAGCCAAGACTGGCTAGCTCCCAATGAGCAGTTCTTC.

This clonotype was detected a few times. This chain's CDR3 is CASASNPGNGYTF. The CDR3 bases are TGTGCCAGCGCGTCTAATCCGGGGAATGGCTACACCTTC. The chain employs TRBV6-5 and TRBJ1-2; no clear D gene. The ends were cut back, 8 bases at V and 6 bases at J, with 16 bases in the middle. The CDR3 has 13 residues. CDR1 is MNHEY and CDR2 is SVGAGI in the germline V gene.

The chain carries TRBV6-2 or TRBV6-3 and TRBJ2-7; D perhaps matches TRBD1 (6 bases). Deletions cut 2 bases from V and 0 bases from J, with 11 bases between. The germline V gene encodes CDR1 MNHEY and CDR2 SVGEGT. The CDR3 is 15 residues long. In DNA form, the CDR3 reads TGTGCCAGCAGTTACGTGGGGGCCCCCTCCTACGAGCAGTACGTC. Its translation is CASSYVGAPSYEQYV.

The table lists this clonotype with a few counts. The V gene is TRBV7-9, the J gene TRBJ2-6, with no clear D. The CDR3 spans 18 residues. CDR1 is SEHNR, CDR2 FQNEAQ, per germline (reference sequence). The germline V and J ends were trimmed by 7 bases and 0 bases, with 19 bases remaining between them. CDR3 bases: TGTGCCAGCACCTCGCCCCAGGTCCGCTCCTCTGGGGCCAACGTCCTGACTTTC. Translated, it gives CASTSPQVRSSGANVLTF. The whole variable domain, remainder taken from reference TRBV7-9 and TRBJ2-6, is DTGVSQNPRHKITKRGQNVTFRCDPISEHNRLYWYRQTLGQGPEFLTYFQNEAQLEKSRLLSDRFSAERPKGSFSTLEIQRTEQGDSAMYLCASTSPQVRSSGANVLTFGAGSRLTVL.

There are a few counts of this clonotype. This chain links TRBV11-2 with TRBJ2-2; the D gene is possibly TRBD1 (6 bases). There are 15 residues in the CDR3. Looked up from germline, CDR1 is SGHAT and CDR2 is FQNNGV. V lost 5 bases and J lost 3, with 13 bases in between. In DNA form, the CDR3 reads TGTGCCAGCAGCACCCAGGGGCTGTACACCGGGGAGCTGTTTTTT. This sequence encodes CASSTQGLYTGELFF.

The chain couples TRBV5-6 to TRBJ2-7, with a weak D call TRBD1 (6 bases). With 4 bases removed from V and 0 bases from J, the gap between germline ends came to 11 bases. This CDR3 is 14 amino acids long. Per the germline V gene, CDR1 is SGHDT and CDR2 is YYEEEE. CDR3 sequence reads: CASSGYRDSYEQYF. CDR3 sequence (DNA): TGTGCCAGCAGCGGATACAGGGACTCCTACGAGCAGTACTTC.

V usage is TRBV29-1 and J usage is TRBJ1-2, with 8 bases lining up with TRBD1. Trimming at V came to 7 bases and at J to 6 bases, leaving 10 bases not matched to a gene. Germline CDR1 is SQVTM and CDR2 is ANQGSEA. The CDR3 extends over 13 amino acids. CDR3 residues: CSAETGDRDGYTF. For the CDR3, the DNA is TGCAGCGCCGAGACAGGGGATAGAGATGGCTACACCTTC.

There are a few counts of this clonotype. The V call is TRBV4-2, the J call TRBJ1-5, with a weak D call TRBD1 (5 bases). This CDR3 has 16 residues. Germline assignment: CDR1 LGHNA and CDR2 YNFKEQ. Trimming left V 0 bases short and J 4 bases short, with 13 bases between. The CDR3 bases are TGTGCCAGCAGCCAAGAGGAGCGGCAGGGTAATCAGCCCCAGCATTTT. This translates into CASSQEERQGNQPQHF.

The chain joins TRBV3-1 to TRBJ2-1, with 12 bases that match TRBD1. The CDR3 consists of 15 residues. CDR1 and CDR2 (germline): LGHDT, YNNKEL (reference sequence). V shed 0 bases and J 8 bases; nucleotides not matched to a gene: 2. CDR3: CASSQEGQGAYEQFF. CDR3 DNA: TGTGCCAGCAGCCAAGAGGGACAGGGGGCCTATGAGCAGTTCTTC.

The chain couples TRBV7-6 to TRBJ1-2; possible D gene TRBD1, 5 bases. V was shortened by 8 bases and J by 3 bases, with 13 bases between the two germline ends. There are 13 residues in the CDR3. The germline gives CDR1 SGHVS, CDR2 FNYEAQ. In DNA form, the CDR3 reads TGTGCCAGCGCAGGGATCGCATACTATGGCTACACCTTC. This translates into CASAGIAYYGYTF.

This clonotype was recorded a few times. The gene calls are TRBV14 and TRBJ1-1, with D possibly TRBD1 on 6 matching bases. The CDR3 length is 14 residues. Germline values: CDR1 SGHDN, CDR2 FVKESK. Trimming cost V 4 bases and J 7 bases, with 16 bases left between them. CDR3 bases: TGTGCCAGCAGCCGGGACACGGTGTTGGGTGAAGCTTTCTTT. Protein: CASSRDTVLGEAFF.

This clonotype was seen repeatedly, ten times or more. V usage is TRBV7-6 and J usage is TRBJ2-5, with TRBD2 matching 9 bases. CDR3 length equals 17 residues. CDR1 SGHVS and CDR2 FNYEAQ come from the germline V gene. V dropped 7 bases and J dropped 4; count of bases not matched to a gene: 16. The CDR3 loop reads CASTHLRERGVGETQYF. Written as DNA, the CDR3 is TGTGCCAGCACCCACCTCCGGGAGCGGGGGGTGGGAGAGACCCAGTACTTC.

This clonotype was detected a few times. The chain is built from TRBV6-6 and TRBJ1-1; D is uncertain. This CDR3 comprises 15 residues. Germline CDR1 is MNHNY and CDR2 is SVGAGI (reference sequence). The germline V and J ends were trimmed by 5 bases and 0 bases, with 13 bases remaining between them. The CDR3 DNA reads as TGTGCCAGCAGTCATAAGATCCCCATGAACACTGAAGCTTTCTTT. This encodes CASSHKIPMNTEAFF.

Ten or more counts support this clonotype. This chain joins TRBV6-2 or TRBV6-3 and TRBJ2-1; D remains ambiguous. V gave up 6 bases and J gave up 5 bases, with 2 bases separating them. The germline V gene has CDR1 MNHEY and CDR2 SVGEGT. The length of the CDR3 is 10 residues. The DNA of the CDR3 is TGTGCCAGCAGCCACAATGAGCAGTTCTTC. Protein sequence: CASSHNEQFF.

Concerning this clonotype: Compared with germline, one end of the junction differs, possibly owing to a read error. CDR3 in DNA: TGTACCAGCAGCGTAGTGGGACATCCGAAGAACATTCAGTACTTC. Translated, it gives CTSSVVGHPKNIQYF. The chain is built from TRBV9 and TRBJ2-4; TRBD1 is a possible D gene (6 bases). The CDR3 runs 15 residues. From germline, CDR1 is SGDLS and CDR2 YYNGEE.

This chain uses TRBV4-3 with TRBJ1-5; D is ambiguous. Germline CDR1 reads LGHNA; CDR2 reads YSLEER. This CDR3 spans 15 amino acids. The V and J ends lost 0 bases and 5 bases respectively, with 11 bases between them. CDR3 amino acids: CASSQDWSGHQPQHF. The CDR3 region has the DNA TGCGCCAGCAGCCAAGACTGGTCCGGGCATCAGCCCCAGCATTTT.

This sequence joins TRBV6-5 and TRBJ2-2; D gene ambiguous. Germline lookup yields CDR1 MNHEY and CDR2 SVGAGI. V lost 0 bases to trimming and J lost 7 bases, with 12 bases between them. This CDR3 has 15 amino acids. This CDR3 reads CASSYSTAVDGELFF. The CDR3 bases are TGTGCCAGCAGTTACTCTACAGCCGTCGACGGGGAGCTGTTTTTT.

This clonotype showed up many times. V is TRBV12-3 or TRBV12-4 and J is TRBJ1-1; 7 bases fit TRBD1. The V segment lost 5 bases and the J segment 1 base; nucleotides outside the gene matches: 4. This CDR3 is built from 14 residues. This chain's CDR3 is CASSDTGANTEAFF. The CDR3 nucleotides read TGTGCCAGCAGTGACACAGGGGCGAACACTGAAGCTTTCTTT.

Worth noting for this clonotype: A read error is possible here, since a much larger clone lies one base away. The V and J genes are TRBV19 and TRBJ1-4; D perhaps matches TRBD1 (5 bases). The CDR3 length is 19 residues. Germline V lookup: CDR1 LNHDA, CDR2 SQIVND (reference sequence). In nucleotides, the CDR3 is TGTGTCAGTAGTCCGGGCGGACTACAGGAATACTTCGAGAGTGAAAAACTGTTTTTT. Its protein product is CVSSPGGLQEYFESEKLFF.

This chain connects TRBV19 to TRBJ2-4; D is possibly TRBD2 (6 bases). V was cut by 7 bases and J by 6 bases, with 10 bases left in between. Germline-derived CDR1 and CDR2 are LNHDA and SQIVND (reference sequence). The CDR3 is made up of 12 amino acids. CDR3 in amino acids: CASTFGGNIQYF. The CDR3 coding sequence is TGTGCCAGTACCTTCGGGGGAAACATTCAGTACTTC.